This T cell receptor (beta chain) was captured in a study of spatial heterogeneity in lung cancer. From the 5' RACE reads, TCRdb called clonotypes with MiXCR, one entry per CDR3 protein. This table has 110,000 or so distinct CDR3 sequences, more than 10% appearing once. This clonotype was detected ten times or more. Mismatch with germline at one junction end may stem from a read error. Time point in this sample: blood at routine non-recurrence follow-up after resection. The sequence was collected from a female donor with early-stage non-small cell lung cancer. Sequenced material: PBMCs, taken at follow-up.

In DNA form, the CDR3 reads TGCAGTGCTAGAGAATCCCTGGGACAGGGACTTATCTTT. This encodes CSARESLGQGLIF. The V and J genes are TRBV20-1 and TRBJ1-1; TRBD1 matches 9 bases. CDR1 DFQATT and CDR2 SNEGSKA come from the germline V gene (reference sequence). The CDR3 runs 13 residues.